What follows is one TCR beta chain and its context. The antigen remains unidentified. Time point meaning: around six months of natalizumab therapy. This entry is derived from a study of multiple sclerosis patients with progressive multifocal leukoencephalopathy. Whole-study findings and limits: Before and during natalizumab, the clones expanded at PML already existed.

Each PCR contained spiked synthetic TR CDR3 controls spanning every V-J pairing. Only in-frame clones appear in the TCRdb table, and some are missing; sequencing was by immunoSEQ multiplex PCR. The repertoire holds some 30,000 clones, about 90% seen once, with roughly 1.6% in the top ten. Trimming took off 6 bases at V and 0 bases at J, with 14 bases between the two ends. The CDR3 length is 15 residues. Per germline, CDR1 MDHEN and CDR2 SYDVKM. This receptor was taken from a human donor with multiple sclerosis. The input for sequencing was PBMCs, taken from a patient treated with natalizumab. V usage is TRBV28 and J usage is TRBJ1-2, with D unclear. The DNA of the CDR3 is TGTGCCAGCAGCCCAACAAAATCCGCTAACTATGGCTACACCTTC. Encoded protein: CASSPTKSANYGYTF.